This T cell receptor (beta chain) was captured in a study of blood T cell repertoires in COVID-19. About the research overall: The United States, Italy and Spain supplied acute and convalescent COVID-19 samples. Sources were T cells, B-cell-depleted T cells, or PBMCs; the material itself was cDNA or gDNA.

Under the authors' procedure: Reference gene primer amplification in the assay estimated nucleated cell counts. Profiled with immunoSEQ multiplex PCR; TCRdb holds only in-frame clones, not every one. V and J calls plus clone size are reproduced from that table; the DNA served to infer D and trimming. The table includes roughly 350,000 clones, 85% detected once. V lost 2 bases and J 4 bases, leaving 6 bases between the germline ends. Germline-derived CDR1 and CDR2 are SGHDT and YYEEEE. The CDR3 length is 13 residues. The material sequenced was peripheral blood. This TCR came from a woman younger than 30 with acute or convalescent COVID-19. V is TRBV5-6 and J is TRBJ1-4, with D perhaps TRBD1 (5 bases). The CDR3 DNA sequence: TGTGCCAGCAGCTTTGACAGTAATGAAAAACTGTTTTTT. Encoded protein: CASSFDSNEKLFF.